These 17 T cell receptor beta chains originate from one sample sequenced in a study of regulatory T cells in long-lasting Graves disease. The time point denotes: newly diagnosed GD, antithyroid drugs for less than 3 months. TCR sequences were obtained from RNA taken from PBMCs. The TCR beta library used iRepertoire HTBI primers with Arm-PCR amplification of CDR3. TCRdb itself ran the multiplex PCR reads through MiXCR, one entry per CDR3 protein. The sample consists of a few hundred thousand distinct CDR3 sequences, 10% to 15% of them appearing once. These data were also reused for a study on T cells in Graves' hyperthyroidism and ophthalmopathy.

The specimen was peripheral blood mononuclear cells (PBMCs), collected at new diagnosis, from a patient treated with antithyroid drugs. These receptors were collected from a woman aged 18-29 years with Graves disease.

This clonotype was seen at least ten times. The chain is built from TRBV7-2 and TRBJ1-3, with D maybe TRBD1 (5 bases). The germline gives CDR1 SGHTA, CDR2 FQGNSA. Trimming removed 5 bases from V and 2 bases from J, with 13 bases in between. This CDR3 comprises 15 residues. The CDR3 is CASSATGITGNTIYF. The CDR3 nucleotides read TGTGCCAGCAGCGCCACAGGAATCACTGGAAACACCATATATTTT.

This clonotype was found many times. The genes are TRBV20-1 and TRBJ2-1; 8 positions match TRBD1. Germline CDR1 and CDR2: DFQATT and SNEGSKA (reference sequence). The CDR3 covers 16 residues. V shed 3 bases, J shed 4 bases, and the junction held 11 bases outside the gene matches. DNA for the CDR3: TGCAGTGCTAGGCAAACGGGCAGGGGGCATTACAATGAGCAGTTCTTC. Its translation is CSARQTGRGHYNEQFF.

The chain joins TRBV12-5 to TRBJ1-3; D unresolved. CDR1 is LGHNT, CDR2 FRNRAP, per germline. The CDR3 has 14 residues. Trimming removed 0 bases at V and 4 bases at J, with 7 bases between. The CDR3 protein is CASGLVPGGNTIYF. CDR3 in DNA: TGTGCTAGTGGTTTGGTACCTGGGGGAAACACCATATATTTT.

This clonotype was recorded at least ten times. The CDR3 loop is CASSFGTSSGTQYF. CDR3 coding DNA: TGTGCCAGCAGTTTCGGGACTTCGTCGGGTACGCAGTATTTT. This rearrangement joins TRBV27 to TRBJ2-3; maybe TRBD2 (6 bases). The CDR3 is 14 residues long. V was cut by 3 bases and J by 8 bases, with 15 bases left in between. Germline V gene sequence: CDR1 MNHEY, CDR2 SMNVEV (reference sequence).

This clonotype came up a few times. V gene TRBV19 combines with J gene TRBJ2-1, with D maybe TRBD2 (5 bases). Germline V gene lookup returns CDR1 LNHDA and CDR2 SQIVND (reference sequence). V was pared by 7 bases and J by 7 bases, with 20 bases between. This CDR3 comprises 15 residues. In DNA, the CDR3 is TGTGCCAGTAACTCTCTTGGGCGGGCTCGGAATGAGCAGTTCTTC. Encoded protein: CASNSLGRARNEQFF. The variable domain in full, with the rest retrieved from reference TRBV19 and TRBJ2-1, is DGGITQSPKYLFRKEGQNVTLSCEQNLNHDAMYWYRQDPGQGLRLIYYSQIVNDFQKGDIAEGYSVSREKKESFPLTVTSAQKNPTAFYLCASNSLGRARNEQFFGPGTRLTVL.

This clonotype was recorded a few times. The chain couples TRBV6-2 or TRBV6-3 to TRBJ1-2; TRBD1 might be the D (6 bases). The length of the CDR3 is 14 residues. Per germline, CDR1 MNHEY and CDR2 SVGEGT. The V gene lost 3 bases and the J gene lost 5 bases, with 13 bases spanning the gap. This CDR3 reads CASSYPPGVYGYTF. CDR3 sequence (DNA): TGTGCCAGCAGTTATCCGCCAGGGGTGTATGGCTACACCTTC.

As regards this clonotype: The CDR3 ends on some other residue instead of the conserved phenylalanine or tryptophan, so this is likely a read error. The chain combines TRBV7-3 with TRBJ2-5; TRBD2 might be the D (5 bases). The tail of the sequence fits TRBJ2-7 better, so the J call may be wrong. Germline V lookup: CDR1 SGHTA, CDR2 FQGTGA. This CDR3 has 16 residues. The CDR3 sequence: CASSPTRSLGGYEQYL. The CDR3 nucleotides are TGTGCCAGCAGCCCTACTCGTAGTTTAGGAGGCTACGAGCAGTACCTC.

The table lists this clonotype with many counts. The rearrangement links TRBV30 to TRBJ1-1, with a weak D call TRBD1 (5 bases). V gave up 4 bases and J gave up 7 bases, with 10 bases separating them. The CDR3 totals 11 residues. The V gene's germline CDR1 is GTSNPN and CDR2 SVGIG (reference sequence). In DNA form, the CDR3 reads TGTGCCTGGATCAGACAGTTTGAAGCTTTCTTT. Protein product: CAWIRQFEAFF.

In this sample, this clonotype turned up many times. V and J are TRBV28 and TRBJ2-3; TRBD2 agrees at 8 bases. V shed 4 bases and J 3 bases; nucleotides not matched to a gene: 15. The CDR3 contains 18 residues. CDR1 is MDHEN and CDR2 is SYDVKM in the germline V gene. Here the CDR3 reads CASSSPYIAGRGTDTQYF. As DNA, the CDR3 is TGTGCCAGCAGTTCCCCGTACATAGCGGGACGGGGAACAGATACGCAGTATTTT.

This chain links TRBV6-1 with TRBJ2-7; D is uncertain. The CDR3 spans 10 residues. CDR1 and CDR2 (germline): MNHNS, SASEGT. V was pared by 9 bases and J by 3 bases, with 6 bases between. CDR3 in DNA: TGTGCCAGTGGGATCTACGAGCAGTACGTC. Translated: CASGIYEQYV.

This clonotype was observed many times. This chain connects TRBV27 to TRBJ2-3; 9 nucleotides agree with TRBD2. The junction had 13 bases not matched to a gene; V was cut back by 9 bases and J by 6 bases. The germline V gene encodes CDR1 MNHEY and CDR2 SMNVEV (reference sequence). The CDR3 totals 15 residues. CDR3 residues: CASDTAGGPFDTQYF. The CDR3 coding sequence is TGTGCCAGTGACACGGCGGGAGGGCCGTTTGATACGCAGTATTTT.

This clonotype has at least ten counts. This chain joins TRBV4-1 and TRBJ1-2; D is uncertain. With 5 bases removed from V and 2 bases from J, the gap between germline ends came to 9 bases. Germline V CDR1 and CDR2: MGHRA, YSYEKL. This CDR3 region has 13 residues. CDR3 residues: CASSAAANYGYTF. In DNA form, the CDR3 reads TGCGCCAGCAGCGCGGCAGCGAACTATGGCTACACCTTC.

This clonotype was recorded at least ten times. The chain uses TRBV16 and TRBJ2-7; a weak D match, TRBD2 (6 bases). Trimming left V 4 bases short and J 1 base short, with 17 bases between. The germline gives CDR1 KGHSY, CDR2 FQNENV. There are 16 residues in the CDR3. In DNA form, the CDR3 reads TGTGCCAGCAGCCCCCCTCTGGGGGGAAAATCCTACGAGCAGTACTTC. Protein product: CASSPPLGGKSYEQYF.

Details on this clonotype: This may arise from a read error, as a much more abundant clone is one base away. The V gene is TRBV5-1, the J gene TRBJ2-3; D may be TRBD2 (5 bases). This CDR3 spans 15 amino acids. Germline CDR1 reads SGHRS; CDR2 reads YFSETQ. CDR3 region: CASARLGSLFSTQYF. For the CDR3, the DNA is TGTGCCAGCGCACGGCTAGGGAGCCTCTTTTCCACGCAGTATTTT.

This clonotype was counted at least ten times. The chain employs TRBV20-1 and TRBJ2-2; possible D gene TRBD2, 6 bases. Between the trimmed V and J ends, which lost 3 bases and 6 bases, there was a span of 17 bases. The CDR3 runs 15 residues. The germline gives CDR1 DFQATT, CDR2 SNEGSKA (reference sequence). The CDR3 region is CSARGPGETSGELFF. The CDR3 nucleotides are TGCAGTGCTAGGGGTCCGGGAGAGACCTCCGGGGAGCTGTTTTTT.

This clonotype was counted many times. The chain uses TRBV11-1 and TRBJ2-1; 8 nucleotides align to TRBD2. Germline values: CDR1 SGHAT, CDR2 FQDESV (reference sequence). The CDR3 totals 15 residues. J lost 5 bases, V lost 11 bases, and 14 bases had no gene match. CDR3 amino acids: CASARTSSANNEQFF. CDR3 coding DNA: TGTGCCTCCGCCCGGACTAGCTCCGCTAACAATGAGCAGTTCTTC.

This clonotype was observed at least ten times. The chain links TRBV27 to TRBJ2-1, with 8 bases lining up with TRBD1. The germline gives CDR1 MNHEY, CDR2 SMNVEV (reference sequence). V lost 5 bases, J lost 1 base, and 4 bases stayed unmatched. This CDR3 contains 15 residues. This CDR3 reads CASSITGGSYNEQFF. In DNA, the CDR3 is TGTGCCAGCAGTATAACAGGGGGATCCTACAATGAGCAGTTCTTC.